This T cell receptor (beta chain) was sequenced during a study of OX40 agonist ivuxolimab in advanced cancers. With regard to the full study: Ivuxolimab, which targeted the costimulatory receptor OX40 (CD134), was an agonistic, fully human IgG2 monoclonal antibody. Prior anti-PD-1, anti-PD-L1 or anti-CTLA-4 therapy was permitted, and checkpoint inhibitors had been received by 30% to 40% of dose-escalation patients. In the dose-escalation cohort, approximately 83% of patients were male, and the mean age was 60 years with a range of about 20 to 90. Intravenous ivuxolimab was administered to patients every 2 weeks at six dose levels: 0.01, 0.1, 0.3, 1.5, 3 and 10 mg/kg. The purpose of peripheral TCRbeta sequencing was to test whether ivuxolimab changed TCR sequence diversity and led to clonal T-cell expansion. The paper covers the monotherapy dose-escalation part of the phase I ivuxolimab trial, which included N of about 50 patients. Among the roughly 54 dose-escalation patients, about 20 had hepatocellular carcinoma, 15 or so melanoma, 9 renal cell carcinoma and 9 head and neck cancer. Three dose-escalation patients achieved partial responses, one with hepatocellular carcinoma and two with cutaneous melanoma. What the research found in general, with its limitations: Low levels of normalized T-cell clonal expansion were also shown by some nonresponding patients. In the 0.1-3.0 mg/kg groups, partial responders had among the lowest normalized peripheral clonal expansion, particularly in CD8+ T cells. The antigen specificity of the peripheral T cells that underwent clonal expansion was not determined. At doses of 0.1 to 3.0 mg/kg, clonal expansion of both CD4+ and CD8+ T cells in blood was seen between baseline and week 6. After ivuxolimab, expanded clones were on average more numerous among CD8+ T cells than among CD4+ T cells.

Patients with autoimmune disease history or receiving systemic immunosuppression were excluded from the trial. Peripheral blood for TCR sequencing was collected from all dose cohorts at baseline, on cycle 4 day 1, and on cycle 7 day 1. Samples came from an open-label, multicenter, first-in-human phase I dose-escalation trial of ivuxolimab. Adults with locally advanced or metastatic head and neck squamous cell, hepatocellular, melanoma or renal cell carcinoma were enrolled in the trial. CD4+ and CD8+ T cells were sorted separately from peripheral blood before TCR sequencing. Regarding this clone: Its antigen remains undetermined. It has no much larger one-base neighbor in the sample; base qualities were not kept.

Genomic DNA was extracted from sorted cells for sequencing of the TCRbeta CDR3 region. The immunoSEQ Assay was used to sequence the TCRbeta CDR3 regions. TCRdb limited this immuneACCESS table to in-frame rearrangements with V and J called. A share of clones is missing; checked studies link under half to unresolved V genes, and the rest is unexplained. This sample gives roughly 74,000 clones in total; approximately 87% of them show up just once. Less than 0.55% of the sample comes from the top ten. Counted from cysteine to phenylalanine, this CDR3 has 14 amino acids. CDR3 DNA only is kept here, 42 bases in frame from base 1. The germline ends are 16 bases apart after V is trimmed by 2 bases and J by 8 bases. CDR1 is given as SGHRS and CDR2 as YFSETQ, both from the germline V gene.

The source was CD4+ or CD8+ T cells sorted from blood, collected in a trial of the OX40 agonist ivuxolimab. Here the chain combines TRBV5-1 and TRBJ1-2; TRBD1 could be the D gene, as 6 bases match. The sequence derives from an adult with an advanced solid tumor such as melanoma, head and neck, liver or kidney cancer. CDR3 loop: CASSFRQDLGGYTF. The DNA is as follows: TGCGCCAGCAGCTTTCGACAGGACCTCGGAGGCTACACCTTC.